This T cell receptor (beta chain) was captured in a study of tumor-infiltrating lymphocytes in glioblastoma multiforme. Of note for this clonotype: Germline is not matched at one junction end, which may reflect a read error.

TCRB libraries came from RNA via three nested multiplex PCR rounds. In TCRdb, the multiplex PCR reads were re-called with MiXCR into one record per CDR3 protein. The table includes 12,000 to 15,000 distinct CDR3 sequences, roughly 73% detected once. Germline-derived CDR1 and CDR2 are LGHNA and YNFKEQ. The CDR3 contains 16 residues. The sample consisted of brain tumor tissue. The clonotype comes from a male donor with glioblastoma. The chain is built from TRBV4-2 and TRBJ2-1; D not certain. CDR3 residues: CASSQVPPDSSNEQFF. In nucleotides, the CDR3 is TGTGCCAGCAGCCAGGTCCCCCCCGATTCCTCCAATGAGCAGTTCTTC.